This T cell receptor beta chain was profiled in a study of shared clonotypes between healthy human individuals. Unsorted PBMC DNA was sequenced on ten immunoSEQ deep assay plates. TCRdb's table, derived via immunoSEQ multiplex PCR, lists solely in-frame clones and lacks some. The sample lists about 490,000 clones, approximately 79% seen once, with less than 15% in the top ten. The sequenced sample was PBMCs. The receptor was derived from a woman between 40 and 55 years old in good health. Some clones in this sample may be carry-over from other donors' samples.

CDR3 residues: CAISGSGTDTQYF. In nucleotides, the CDR3 is TGTGCCATTAGCGGGAGCGGCACAGATACGCAGTATTTT. The rearrangement joins TRBV30 to TRBJ2-3; 9 nucleotides agree with TRBD2. The trim removed 8 bases at V and 1 base at J, leaving 4 bases unmatched. CDR1 is GTSNPN, CDR2 SVGIG, per germline (reference sequence). This CDR3 has 13 residues.